This T cell receptor (beta chain) came from a study of T cells in Graves' hyperthyroidism and ophthalmopathy. Overall study findings and caveats: Most expanded thyroid clonotypes above 0.001 also appeared in blood. Prediction of ophthalmopathy progression came a median roughly 6.6 months pre-onset. A model built on 13 V-J features separated ophthalmopathy from stable hyperthyroidism.

This clonotype was detected once. Its antigen is currently unknown. An end of the junction does not agree with germline; a read error may underlie this. The CDR3 totals 14 residues. Germline V CDR1 and CDR2: SGDLS, YYNGEE. The source material, RNA transcripts, was used to amplify TCR beta CDR3 regions. The study used the HTBI primer set for a first-round RT-PCR of the TCR CDR3. MiXCR, applied by TCRdb to the multiplex PCR reads, yields one record per CDR3 protein. Of over 45,000 distinct CDR3 sequences listed, around 49% are singletons. Diagnosis of hyperthyroidism was new in patients aged 18 to 65, and its duration was under 2 months.

This TCR was sampled from a woman aged 45 to 65 with Graves' hyperthyroidism. This chain joins TRBV9 and TRBJ1-3; D is ambiguous. Input material: peripheral blood or thyroid tissue (not recorded which). CDR3 residues: CARQSPGSGNTICF. Here the CDR3 DNA reads TGTGCCAGACAGAGCCCCGGCTCTGGAAACACCATATGTTTT.